The 2 T cell receptor beta chains below were found in one sample sequenced in a study of blood T cell repertoires in COVID-19. Measured with immunoSEQ multiplex PCR; TCRdb has only the in-frame clones, and not every one. The sample consists of approximately 300,000 clones, around 89% of them appearing once. Sequencing used peripheral blood. The receptors were sampled from a man aged 30 to 45 with acute or convalescent COVID-19.

The chain carries TRBV7-6 and TRBJ2-5; TRBD2 agrees at 7 bases. This CDR3 region has 14 residues. Trimming cost V 2 bases and J 0 bases; bases outside gene matches: 0. Germline V gives CDR1 SGHVS, CDR2 FNYEAQ. The CDR3 loop is CASSLLADQETQYF. The CDR3 DNA reads as TGTGCCAGCAGCTTACTAGCGGACCAAGAGACCCAGTACTTC.

This clone was seen once. The chain couples TRBV19 to TRBJ1-3, with 8 bases that match TRBD1. CDR3 length equals 14 residues. Trimming removed 4 bases from V and 4 bases from J; junction bases left unmatched: 3. The germline V gene encodes CDR1 LNHDA and CDR2 SQIVND (reference sequence). CDR3 nucleotide sequence: TGTGCCAGTAGTACCGGACAGGGAGGAAACACCATATATTTT. Protein: CASSTGQGGNTIYF.